Presented here are 2 T cell receptor beta chains from one specimen sequenced in a study of graft-versus-host responses after intestinal transplantation. Graft samples were processed, releasing intraepithelial and lamina propria lymphocytes. The data were produced by immunoSEQ multiplex PCR, yet TCRdb's version contains in-frame clones alone and is incomplete. The sample records about 5,700 clones, roughly three quarters being singletons. This sample comprised ileum tissue, obtained roughly 290 days after intestinal transplant. All receptors come from a human patient who received an intestinal transplant, so some T cells may come from the graft donor.

The chain is built from TRBV23-1 and TRBJ1-1; D ambiguous. TRBV23-1 is filed as an ORF, its function uncertain. Trimming stripped 2 bases from V and 0 bases from J, with 10 bases between. This CDR3 region has 15 residues. CDR3 protein: CASSQRIGLNTEAFF. The CDR3 DNA is TGCGCCAGCAGTCAAAGAATAGGATTGAACACTGAAGCTTTCTTT.

The chain uses TRBV7-9 and TRBJ1-3; 7 nucleotides match TRBD1. The germline V gene has CDR1 SEHNR and CDR2 FQNEAQ (reference sequence). The CDR3 consists of 15 residues. Trimming took 1 base from V and 2 from J; bases not matched to a gene: 2. The CDR3 DNA reads as TGTGCCAGCAGCTTAGTAGGGGGCCCTGGAAACACCATATATTTT. It codes for CASSLVGGPGNTIYF.